This T cell receptor (beta chain) comes out of a study of Graves' ophthalmopathy and Graves' hyperthyroidism. The authors amplified TCR beta CDR3 regions, and they did so from RNA transcripts for repertoire sequencing. Amplification began with first-round RT-PCR using HTBI primers, then second-round multiplex PCR was performed. Each CDR3 protein is one row after TCRdb ran MiXCR on the multiplex PCR reads. The table lists about 390,000 distinct CDR3 sequences, roughly 17% of them singletons. Study observations and caveats: Blood also held most thyroid clonotypes expanded above 0.001 frequency. This model predicted ophthalmopathy progression (sensitivity around 70%, specificity about 72%).

With respect to this clonotype: Its antigen is undetermined.

V lost 10 bases to trimming and J lost 5 bases, with 12 bases between them. The CDR3 runs 11 residues. Germline V gives CDR1 MNHNS, CDR2 SASEGT. This receptor was obtained from an adult woman with stable Graves' hyperthyroidism. The rearrangement uses TRBV6-1 and TRBJ2-7; D may be TRBD2 (5 bases). Sequenced: peripheral blood. The CDR3 DNA sequence: TGTGCCACCCGCAGAGGGAACGAGCAGTACTTC. This gives the protein CATRRGNEQYF.